The rows below give T cell receptor beta chains drawn from one sample of a study of blood T cells in healthy people across ages. TCRdb ran MiXCR on the 5' RACE reads and lists one entry per CDR3 protein. Of approximately 960,000 distinct CDR3 sequences detected, 25% to 30% appear once; the ten largest clones hold about 10%. These records were also assigned to another study, of T cells of mothers and their children.

Material: blood. Every receptor here comes from a woman aged 40 to 55 in good health. Both conserved end residues are part of each CDR3. D genes are given only for firm matches.

V gene	J gene	D gene	CDR3 protein
TRBV7-3	TRBJ1-1	NA	CASSSDLATEAFF
TRBV5-4	TRBJ1-2	NA	CASSANRALYGYTF
TRBV10-3	TRBJ1-1	NA	CAIRTGQNTEAFF
TRBV11-2	TRBJ1-1	NA	CASSLGRGSFINTEAFF
TRBV28	TRBJ1-2	NA	CASSLPPPNYGYTF
TRBV6-5	TRBJ2-7	NA	CASSYATGVINEQYF
TRBV7-2	TRBJ2-3	NA	CASSLVPGGDTQYF
TRBV7-8	TRBJ1-6	TRBD1	CASSPGQGAGSPLHF
TRBV7-9	TRBJ2-7	TRBD1	CASSFDRGEQYF
TRBV10-1	TRBJ2-2	NA	CASSERGGGELFF
TRBV6-5	TRBJ2-3	TRBD2	CASSYGPLTRTSGEDTQYF
TRBV28	TRBJ2-7	TRBD2	CASLPPGLAAYEQYF
TRBV4-2	TRBJ2-7	TRBD2	CASSQDSLKRGGIYEQYF
TRBV6-5	TRBJ2-3	NA	CASSYSGSGTDTQYF
TRBV20-1	TRBJ2-7	TRBD2	CSAGLAGRLSYEQYF
TRBV20-1	TRBJ1-2	NA	CSAIESGTGFGYTF
TRBV20-1	TRBJ2-6	NA	CSASDFSGANVRTF